A selection of T cell receptor beta chains follows, all from one sample in a study of sequential checkpoint blockade in melanoma. Assay: immunoSEQ multiplex PCR; the TCRdb copy retains only in-frame clones and omits some. The sample includes some 6,000 clones, under 25% of them seen just once. The source material was tumor tissue (inferred from file names), sampled from a patient given nivolumab and ipilimumab in sequence. These receptors all come from a human donor with melanoma. The CDR3 runs from the conserved cysteine through the conserved F or W. Fields, in order: clone size, J gene, D gene, V gene, CDR3 protein, CDR3 DNA. The D gene is left open where the match is weak. Clone size is given for some rows only: seen once, a few or many times, or a class if the clone is expanded.

NA,TRBJ1-1,NA,TRBV19,CASSIVAVFMNTEAFF,TGTGCCAGTAGTATAGTGGCAGTTTTTATGAACACTGAAGCTTTCTTT
NA,TRBJ2-7,TRBD1,TRBV5-1,CASSAGTGGVGYREVPYEQYF,TGCGCCAGCAGCGCCGGGACAGGGGGCGTCGGGTATCGGGAGGTACCCTACGAGCAGTACTTC
many,TRBJ2-5,TRBD2,TRBV7-2,CASSSRLAGGRYF,TGTGCCAGCAGCTCTCGACTAGCGGGAGGCAGGTACTTC
NA,TRBJ2-5,NA,TRBV19,CASSIDHRETQYF,TGTGCCAGTAGTATAGATCACAGGGAGACCCAGTACTTC
NA,TRBJ1-1,NA,TRBV5-1,CASSPSGGSTEAFF,TGCGCCAGCAGCCCGTCCGGGGGGAGCACTGAAGCTTTCTTT
many,TRBJ1-2,NA,TRBV6-8,CAISGGTPPGYGYTF,TGTGCCATCAGTGGGGGGACACCACCTGGCTATGGCTACACCTTC
NA,TRBJ2-3,TRBD2,TRBV11-3,CASSQGTSGSGDTQYF,TGTGCCAGCAGCCAGGGGACTAGCGGGAGTGGGGATACGCAGTATTTT
NA,TRBJ2-3,NA,TRBV11-3,CASSLDPAVFSFSTDTQYF,TGTGCCAGCAGCTTAGATCCGGCGGTTTTCTCATTTAGCACAGATACGCAGTATTTT
NA,TRBJ2-3,NA,TRBV29-1,CSVGGSGRWADTQYF,TGCAGCGTTGGAGGGTCAGGACGGTGGGCAGATACGCAGTATTTT
many,TRBJ2-1,NA,TRBV6-8,CASRNGIFSYNEQFF,TGTGCCAGCAGAAATGGGATTTTCTCCTACAATGAGCAGTTCTTC
few,TRBJ2-7,TRBD1,TRBV9,CASRGFRDRGIYEQYF,TGTGCCAGCAGGGGTTTTAGGGACAGGGGTATCTACGAGCAGTACTTC
few,TRBJ1-1,NA,TRBV28,CASSLLRSTEAFF,TGTGCCAGCAGTTTGCTGAGAAGCACTGAAGCTTTCTTT
few,TRBJ2-3,NA,TRBV28,CASSFPAVTLDTQYF,TGTGCCAGCAGTTTCCCGGCCGTCACTTTAGATACGCAGTATTTT
medium-sized,TRBJ2-3,TRBD2,TRBV11-3,CASSLWRESADTQYF,TGTGCCAGCAGCTTATGGCGGGAGTCGGCAGATACGCAGTATTTT
NA,TRBJ1-2,TRBD1,TRBV7-1,CASSMDRASGYTF,TGTGCCAGCAGCATGGACAGGGCTAGCGGCTACACCTTC
medium-sized,TRBJ1-5,TRBD1,TRBV6-8,CASIPRGGEHQPQHF,TGTGCCAGCATCCCCAGGGGGGGGGAGCATCAGCCCCAGCATTTT
many,TRBJ2-7,TRBD2,TRBV11-3,CASSSLAGVGEQYF,TGTGCCAGCAGCTCCTTAGCGGGAGTCGGGGAGCAGTACTTC
medium-sized,TRBJ2-1,NA,TRBV15,CATSRRGKGNEQFF,TGTGCCACCAGCAGGCGGGGAAAGGGTAATGAGCAGTTCTTC
few,TRBJ2-2,NA,TRBV28,CARKTGLPGELFF,TGTGCCAGAAAGACAGGTCTCCCCGGGGAGCTGTTTTTT
NA,TRBJ2-2,TRBD2,TRBV11-3,CASSPRAGVTGELFF,TGTGCCAGCAGCCCCCGGGCGGGAGTGACCGGGGAGCTGTTTTTT
once,TRBJ1-2,NA,TRBV30,CAWSNTAVYTF,TGTGCCTGGAGTAATACAGCCGTCTACACCTTC
few,TRBJ1-1,NA,TRBV7-2,CASRTGPDTEAFF,TGTGCCAGCAGGACAGGACCGGACACTGAAGCTTTCTTT
medium-sized,TRBJ1-2,NA,TRBV9,CASSTLRWGYGYTF,TGTGCCAGCAGCACCCTCAGGTGGGGGTACGGCTACACCTTC
many,TRBJ1-2,NA,TRBV12-5,CATSRAMNYGYTF,TGTGCCACCTCCCGGGCGATGAACTATGGCTACACCTTC
NA,TRBJ2-3,NA,TRBV28,CASSKPVSPSPDTQYF,TGTGCCAGCAGTAAACCCGTTTCCCCTAGCCCAGATACGCAGTATTTT
many,TRBJ2-1,TRBD2,TRBV11-3,CASSLWELAWVDNEQFF,TGTGCCAGCAGCTTATGGGAACTAGCGTGGGTCGACAATGAGCAGTTCTTC
NA,TRBJ2-5,NA,TRBV4-1,CASSSNVWSLETQYF,TGCGCCAGCAGCAGTAACGTATGGAGTCTCGAGACCCAGTACTTC
few,TRBJ1-1,TRBD1,TRBV29-1,CSERTGNTEAFF,TGCAGCGAGCGGACAGGGAACACTGAAGCTTTCTTT
many,TRBJ2-7,NA,TRBV11-3,CASSLEGHPTDEQYF,TGTGCCAGCAGCTTAGAAGGACACCCGACCGACGAGCAGTACTTC
NA,TRBJ2-4,TRBD1,TRBV10-3,CAISEWPQGAGERGENIQYF,TGTGCCATCAGTGAGTGGCCCCAGGGGGCAGGAGAGCGTGGTGAAAACATTCAGTACTTC
NA,TRBJ2-5,TRBD2,TRBV5-1,CASSRLLAGEETQYF,TGCGCCAGCAGCCGGTTGCTAGCGGGAGAAGAGACCCAGTACTTC
few,TRBJ2-7,NA,TRBV28,CASSLSPPKSYEQYF,TGTGCCAGCAGTTTATCGCCTCCGAAGTCCTACGAGCAGTACTTC
few,TRBJ2-1,TRBD2,TRBV19,CASSTTSGTLGGYNEQFF,TGTGCCAGTAGTACGACTAGCGGGACACTCGGGGGTTACAATGAGCAGTTCTTC
NA,TRBJ2-2,NA,TRBV28,CASSPGLGELFF,TGTGCCAGCAGTCCCGGACTAGGGGAGCTGTTTTTT
medium-sized,TRBJ1-1,NA,TRBV11-3,CASSLGGGNTEAFF,TGTGCCAGCAGCTTAGGCGGGGGTAACACTGAAGCTTTCTTT
once,TRBJ2-3,NA,TRBV18,CGARRLPTDTQYF,TGTGGTGCGCGCCGCCTACCCACAGATACGCAGTATTTT
few,TRBJ1-2,NA,TRBV6-8,CASKGSSNYGYTF,TGTGCCAGCAAGGGTTCCTCTAACTATGGCTACACCTTC
NA,TRBJ2-7,NA,TRBV9,CASSAGVGGGQYF,TGTGCCAGCAGCGCAGGAGTAGGAGGAGGGCAGTACTTC
many,TRBJ2-2,TRBD2,TRBV11-3,CASRWGRTRRTGELFF,TGTGCCAGCAGGTGGGGGAGGACTAGGCGCACCGGGGAGCTGTTTTTT
few,TRBJ1-4,TRBD1,TRBV18,CASSRRTGITTNEKLFF,TGTGCCAGCTCCAGACGGACAGGGATTACAACTAATGAAAAACTGTTTTTT
NA,TRBJ1-1,TRBD1,TRBV15,CATSTGTGVDTEAFF,TGTGCCACCAGCACCGGGACAGGTGTGGACACTGAAGCTTTCTTT
NA,TRBJ2-7,NA,TRBV28,CASSEQSSYEQYF,TGTGCCAGCAGTGAACAGAGCTCCTACGAGCAGTACTTC
few,TRBJ2-7,TRBD1,TRBV11-3,CASSLVGQTGRTYEQYF,TGTGCCAGCAGCTTAGTGGGGCAGACAGGGAGAACCTACGAGCAGTACTTC
medium-sized,TRBJ1-5,TRBD1,TRBV11-3,CASRRRDRANQPQHF,TGTGCCAGCAGGCGACGGGACAGGGCTAATCAGCCCCAGCATTTT
NA,TRBJ2-2,NA,TRBV6-8,CAGRRLGGELFF,TGTGCCGGAAGGCGACTCGGAGGGGAGCTGTTTTTT